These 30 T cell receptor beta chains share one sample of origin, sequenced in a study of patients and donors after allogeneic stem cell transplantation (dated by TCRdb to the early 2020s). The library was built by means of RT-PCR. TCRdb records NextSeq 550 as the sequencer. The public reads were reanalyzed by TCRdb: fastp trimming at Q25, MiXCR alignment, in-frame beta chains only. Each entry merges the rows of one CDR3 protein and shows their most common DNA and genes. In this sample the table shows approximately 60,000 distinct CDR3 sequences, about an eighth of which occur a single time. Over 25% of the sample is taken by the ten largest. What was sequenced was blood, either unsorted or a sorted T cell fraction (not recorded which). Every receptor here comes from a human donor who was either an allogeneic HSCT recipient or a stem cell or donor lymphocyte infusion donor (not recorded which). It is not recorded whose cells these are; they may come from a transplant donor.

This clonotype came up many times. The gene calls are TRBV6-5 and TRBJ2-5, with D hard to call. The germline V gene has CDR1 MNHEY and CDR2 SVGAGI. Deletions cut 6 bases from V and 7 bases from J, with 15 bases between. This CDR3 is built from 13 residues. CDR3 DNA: TGTGCCAGCAGCGTACTTATCGAAGGGACCCAGTACTTC. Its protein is CASSVLIEGTQYF.

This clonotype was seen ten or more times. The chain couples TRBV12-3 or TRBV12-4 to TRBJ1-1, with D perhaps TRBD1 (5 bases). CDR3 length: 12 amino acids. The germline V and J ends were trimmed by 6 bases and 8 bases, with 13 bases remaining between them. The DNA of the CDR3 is TGTGCCAGCAGCAAGACAGCTACCGAAGCTTTCTTT. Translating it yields CASSKTATEAFF.

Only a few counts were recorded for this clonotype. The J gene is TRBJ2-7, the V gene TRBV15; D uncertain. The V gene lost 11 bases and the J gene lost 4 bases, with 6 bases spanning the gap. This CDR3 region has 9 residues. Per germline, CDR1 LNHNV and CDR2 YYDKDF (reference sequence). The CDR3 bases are TGTGCCCCCCATTACGAGCAGTACTTC. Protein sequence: CAPHYEQYF.

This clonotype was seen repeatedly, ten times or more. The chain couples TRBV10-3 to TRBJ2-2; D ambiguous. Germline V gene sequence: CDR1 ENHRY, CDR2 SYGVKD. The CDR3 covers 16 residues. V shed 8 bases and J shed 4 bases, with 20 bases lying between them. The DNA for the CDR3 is TGTGCCATCTGGGATTTGAGTGGTACCCCCACCGGGGAGCTGTTTTTT. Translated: CAIWDLSGTPTGELFF.

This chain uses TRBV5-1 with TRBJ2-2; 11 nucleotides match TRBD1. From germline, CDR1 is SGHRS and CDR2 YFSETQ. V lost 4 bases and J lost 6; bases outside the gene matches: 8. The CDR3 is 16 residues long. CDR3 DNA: TGCGCCAGCAGCCGGACGGGACAGGGGGTGCCCGGGGAGCTGTTTTTT. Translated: CASSRTGQGVPGELFF.

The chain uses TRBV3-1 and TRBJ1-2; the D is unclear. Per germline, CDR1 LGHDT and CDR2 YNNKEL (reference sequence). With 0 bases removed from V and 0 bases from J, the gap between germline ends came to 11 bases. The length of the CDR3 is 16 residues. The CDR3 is CASSQDAAPTNYGYTF. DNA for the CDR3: TGTGCCAGCAGCCAAGATGCGGCGCCGACTAACTATGGCTACACCTTC. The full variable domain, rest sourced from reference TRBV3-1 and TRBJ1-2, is DTAVSQTPKYLVTQMGNDKSIKCEQNLGHDTMYWYKQDSKKFLKIMFSYNNKELIINETVPNRFSPKSPDKAHLNLHINSLELGDSAVYFCASSQDAAPTNYGYTFGSGTRLTVV.

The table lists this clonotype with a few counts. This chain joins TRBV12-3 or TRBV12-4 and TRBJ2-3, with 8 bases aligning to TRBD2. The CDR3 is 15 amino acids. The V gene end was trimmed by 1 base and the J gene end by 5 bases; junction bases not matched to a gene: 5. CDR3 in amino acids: CASSLGSGSIDTQYF. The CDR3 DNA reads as TGTGCCAGCAGTTTAGGGAGCGGGAGTATAGATACGCAGTATTTT.

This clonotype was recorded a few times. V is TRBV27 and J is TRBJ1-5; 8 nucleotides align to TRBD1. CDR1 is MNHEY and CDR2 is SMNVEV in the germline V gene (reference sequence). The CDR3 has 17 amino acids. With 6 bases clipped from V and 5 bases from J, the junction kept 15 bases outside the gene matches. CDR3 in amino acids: CASSRMKQGGEDQPQHF. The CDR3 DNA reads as TGTGCCAGCAGCCGAATGAAACAGGGGGGCGAGGATCAGCCCCAGCATTTT.

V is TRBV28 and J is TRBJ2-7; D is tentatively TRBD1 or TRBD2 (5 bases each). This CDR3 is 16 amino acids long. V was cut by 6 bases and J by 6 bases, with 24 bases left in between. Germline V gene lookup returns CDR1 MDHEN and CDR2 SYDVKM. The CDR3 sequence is CASRTTRRGSGCEQYF. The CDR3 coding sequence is TGTGCCAGCAGAACAACTAGAAGGGGCTCAGGCTGCGAGCAGTACTTC.

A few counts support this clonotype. The CDR3 reads CAGIRWGPRSTEAFF. In DNA form, the CDR3 reads TGTGCCGGAATTAGATGGGGACCTAGATCAACTGAAGCTTTCTTT. The chain combines TRBV25-1 with TRBJ1-1; weak D call: TRBD1 (5 bases). This CDR3 has 15 amino acids. Trimming shortened V by 11 bases and J by 5 bases, and 24 bases separated the two germline ends. Per germline, CDR1 MGHDK and CDR2 SYGVNS.

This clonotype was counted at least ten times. The CDR3 DNA is TGCGCCAGTACCTTCTACGGAGGCGATGAGCAGTTCTTC. This gives the protein CASTFYGGDEQFF. The rearrangement links TRBV5-1 to TRBJ2-1; D is possibly TRBD2 (5 bases). CDR1 is SGHRS, CDR2 YFSETQ, per germline. The V end was cut by 8 bases, the J end by 8 bases, with 17 bases between. The CDR3 sequence is 13 residues long.

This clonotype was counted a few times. The CDR3, as DNA: TGCGCCAGCAGCAGGGACAGGCTTATGGCCTACAATGAGCAGTTCTTC. As protein: CASSRDRLMAYNEQFF. The rearrangement uses TRBV5-1 and TRBJ2-1; 8 bases line up with TRBD1. The CDR3 consists of 16 residues. The V gene end was trimmed by 4 bases and the J gene end by 2 bases; junction bases not matched to a gene: 8. Germline CDR1 reads SGHRS; CDR2 reads YFSETQ.

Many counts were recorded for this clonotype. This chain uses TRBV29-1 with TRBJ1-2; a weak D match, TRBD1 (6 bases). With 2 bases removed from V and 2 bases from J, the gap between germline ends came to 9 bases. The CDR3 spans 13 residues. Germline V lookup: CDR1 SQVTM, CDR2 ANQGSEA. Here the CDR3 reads CSVERQGNYGYTF. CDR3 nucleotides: TGCAGCGTTGAAAGGCAGGGGAACTATGGCTACACCTTC. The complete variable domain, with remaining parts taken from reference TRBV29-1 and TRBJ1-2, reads SAVISQKPSRDICQRGTSLTIQCQVDSQVTMMFWYRQQPGQSLTLIATANQGSEATYESGFVIDKFPISRPNLTFSTLTVSNMSPEDSSIYLCSVERQGNYGYTFGSGTRLTVV.

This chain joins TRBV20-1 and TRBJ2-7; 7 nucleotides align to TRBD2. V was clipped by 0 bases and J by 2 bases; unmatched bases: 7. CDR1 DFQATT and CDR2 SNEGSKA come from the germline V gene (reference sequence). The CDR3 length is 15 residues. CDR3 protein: CSARELGRETYEQYF. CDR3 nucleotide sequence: TGCAGTGCTAGAGAACTAGGGCGGGAGACCTACGAGCAGTACTTC.

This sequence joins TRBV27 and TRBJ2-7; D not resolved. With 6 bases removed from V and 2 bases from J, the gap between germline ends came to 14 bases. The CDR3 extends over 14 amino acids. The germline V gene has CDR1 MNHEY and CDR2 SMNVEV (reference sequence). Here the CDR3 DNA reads TGTGCCAGCAGCCCCCGGGCCCCAACCTACGAGCAGTACTTC. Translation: CASSPRAPTYEQYF.

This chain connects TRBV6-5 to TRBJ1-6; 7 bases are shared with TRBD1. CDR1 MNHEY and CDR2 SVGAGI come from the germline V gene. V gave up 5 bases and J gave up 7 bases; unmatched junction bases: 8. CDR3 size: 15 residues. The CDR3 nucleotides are TGTGCCAGCAGTGAGGGACAGCTCTCAAATTCACCCCTCCACTTT. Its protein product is CASSEGQLSNSPLHF.

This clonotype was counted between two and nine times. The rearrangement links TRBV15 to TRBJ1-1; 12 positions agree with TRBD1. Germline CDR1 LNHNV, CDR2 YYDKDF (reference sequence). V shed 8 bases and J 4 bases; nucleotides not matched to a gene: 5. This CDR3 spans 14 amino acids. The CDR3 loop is CATGDRGPVTEAFF. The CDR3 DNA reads TGTGCCACCGGGGACAGGGGGCCGGTCACTGAAGCTTTCTTT.

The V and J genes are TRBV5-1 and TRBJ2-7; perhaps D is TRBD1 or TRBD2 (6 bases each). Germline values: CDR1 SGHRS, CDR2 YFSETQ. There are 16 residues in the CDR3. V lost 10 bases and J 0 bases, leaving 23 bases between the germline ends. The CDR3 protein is CACRDEIWGASYEQYF. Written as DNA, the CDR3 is TGCGCCTGCCGGGACGAGATTTGGGGGGCCTCCTACGAGCAGTACTTC.

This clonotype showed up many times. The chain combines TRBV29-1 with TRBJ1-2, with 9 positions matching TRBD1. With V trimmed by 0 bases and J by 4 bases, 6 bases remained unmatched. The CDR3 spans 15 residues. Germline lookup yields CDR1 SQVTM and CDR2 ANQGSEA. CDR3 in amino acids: CSVEDPTGGSYGYTF. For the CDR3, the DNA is TGCAGCGTTGAAGACCCTACAGGGGGCAGCTATGGCTACACCTTC.

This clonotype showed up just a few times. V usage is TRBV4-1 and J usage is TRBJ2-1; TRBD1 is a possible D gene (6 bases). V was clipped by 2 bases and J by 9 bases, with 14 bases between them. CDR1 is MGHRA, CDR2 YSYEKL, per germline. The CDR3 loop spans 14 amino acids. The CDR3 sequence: CASSQHVGATEQFF. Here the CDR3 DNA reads TGCGCCAGCAGCCAACACGTGGGGGCCACTGAGCAGTTCTTC.

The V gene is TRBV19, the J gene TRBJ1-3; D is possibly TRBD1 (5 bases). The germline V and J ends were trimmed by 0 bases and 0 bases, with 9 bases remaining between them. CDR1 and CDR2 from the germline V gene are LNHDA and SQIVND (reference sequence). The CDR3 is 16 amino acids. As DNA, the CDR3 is TGTGCCAGTAGTATAGATAAAGGGACCTCTGGAAACACCATATATTTT. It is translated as CASSIDKGTSGNTIYF.

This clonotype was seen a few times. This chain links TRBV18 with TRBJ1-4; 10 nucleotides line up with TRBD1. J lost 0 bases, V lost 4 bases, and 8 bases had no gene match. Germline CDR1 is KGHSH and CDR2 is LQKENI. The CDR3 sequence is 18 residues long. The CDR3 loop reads CASSLTTGQGATNEKLFF. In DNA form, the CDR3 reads TGTGCCAGCTCACTAACCACCGGACAGGGGGCAACTAATGAAAAACTGTTTTTT.

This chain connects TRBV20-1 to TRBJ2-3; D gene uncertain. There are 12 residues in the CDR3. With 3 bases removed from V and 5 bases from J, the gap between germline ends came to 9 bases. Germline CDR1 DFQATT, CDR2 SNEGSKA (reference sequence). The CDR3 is CSARRLGDTQYF. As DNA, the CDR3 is TGCAGTGCTAGGCGTCTCGGAGATACGCAGTATTTT.

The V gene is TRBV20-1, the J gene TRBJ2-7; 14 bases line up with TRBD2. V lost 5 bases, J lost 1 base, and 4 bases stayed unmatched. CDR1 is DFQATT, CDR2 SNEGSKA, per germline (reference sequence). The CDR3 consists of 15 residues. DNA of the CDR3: TGCAGTGCTGAGGGGACTAGCGGGAGTTCCTACGAGCAGTACTTC. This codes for CSAEGTSGSSYEQYF.

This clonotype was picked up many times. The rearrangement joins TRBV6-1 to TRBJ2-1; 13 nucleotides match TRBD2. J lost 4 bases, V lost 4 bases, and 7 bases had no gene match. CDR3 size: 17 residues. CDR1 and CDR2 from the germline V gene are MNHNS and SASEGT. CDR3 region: CASSGGLAGAGYNEQFF. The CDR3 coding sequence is TGTGCCAGCAGTGGAGGACTAGCGGGAGCTGGGTACAATGAGCAGTTCTTC.

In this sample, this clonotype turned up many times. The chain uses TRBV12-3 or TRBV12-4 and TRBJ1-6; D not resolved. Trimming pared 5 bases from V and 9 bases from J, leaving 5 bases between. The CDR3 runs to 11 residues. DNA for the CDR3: TGTGCCAGCAGTACCTCTTCACCCCTCCACTTT. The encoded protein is CASSTSSPLHF.

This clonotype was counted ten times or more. As DNA, the CDR3 is TGTGCCAGCACTTATAGCAATCAGCCCCAGCATTTT. The encoded protein is CASTYSNQPQHF. The chain is built from TRBV6-1 and TRBJ1-5; no clear D gene. CDR1 and CDR2 (germline): MNHNS, SASEGT. The CDR3 has 12 residues. Trimming stripped 7 bases from V and 0 bases from J, with 4 bases between.

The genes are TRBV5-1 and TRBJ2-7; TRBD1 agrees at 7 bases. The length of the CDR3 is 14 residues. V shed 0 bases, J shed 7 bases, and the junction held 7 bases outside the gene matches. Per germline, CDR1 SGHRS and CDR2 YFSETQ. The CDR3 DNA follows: TGCGCCAGCAGCTTGGTGGTCCCAGGGGGAGAGCAGTACTTC. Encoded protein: CASSLVVPGGEQYF.

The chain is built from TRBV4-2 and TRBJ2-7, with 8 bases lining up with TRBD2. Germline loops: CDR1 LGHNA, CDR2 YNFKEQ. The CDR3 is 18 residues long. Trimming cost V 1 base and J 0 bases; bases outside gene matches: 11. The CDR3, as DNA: TGTGCCAGCAGCCAAGCTACGGCGGGGGGAGTGGGCTCCTACGAGCAGTACTTC. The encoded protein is CASSQATAGGVGSYEQYF.

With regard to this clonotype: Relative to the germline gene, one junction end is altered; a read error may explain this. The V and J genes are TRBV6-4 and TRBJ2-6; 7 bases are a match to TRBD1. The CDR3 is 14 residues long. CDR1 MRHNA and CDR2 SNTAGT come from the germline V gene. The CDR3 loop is CASSNSGTEGVLTF. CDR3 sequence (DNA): TGTGCCAGCAGTAACTCCGGGACAGAGGGCGTCCTGACTTTC.